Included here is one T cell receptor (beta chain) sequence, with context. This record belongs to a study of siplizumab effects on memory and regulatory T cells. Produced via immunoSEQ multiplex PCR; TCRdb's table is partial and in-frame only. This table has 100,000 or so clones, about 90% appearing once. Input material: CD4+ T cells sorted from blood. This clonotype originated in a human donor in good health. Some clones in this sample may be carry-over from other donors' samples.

CDR3 region: CASSNLGHRYNYGYTF. The DNA of the CDR3 is TGTGCCAGTTCTAACCTGGGACACCGATACAACTATGGCTACACCTTC. The chain carries TRBV19 and TRBJ1-2; D is possibly TRBD1 (6 bases). V lost 8 bases to trimming and J lost 2 bases, with 21 bases between them. CDR1 and CDR2 (germline): LNHDA, SQIVND (reference sequence). The CDR3 extends over 16 amino acids.